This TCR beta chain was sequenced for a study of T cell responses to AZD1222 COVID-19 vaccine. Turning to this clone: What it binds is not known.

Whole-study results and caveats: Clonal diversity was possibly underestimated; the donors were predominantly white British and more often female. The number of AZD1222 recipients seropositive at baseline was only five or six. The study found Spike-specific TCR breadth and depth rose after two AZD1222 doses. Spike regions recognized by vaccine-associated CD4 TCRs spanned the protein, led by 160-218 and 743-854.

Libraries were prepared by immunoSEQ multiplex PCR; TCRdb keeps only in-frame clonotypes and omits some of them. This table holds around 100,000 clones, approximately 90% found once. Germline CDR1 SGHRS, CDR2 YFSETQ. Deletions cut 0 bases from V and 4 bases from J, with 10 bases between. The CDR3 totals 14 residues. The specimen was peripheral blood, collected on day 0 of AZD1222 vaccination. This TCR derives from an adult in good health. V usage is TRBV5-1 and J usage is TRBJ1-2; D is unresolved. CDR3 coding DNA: TGCGCCAGCAGCTTGGGGGGAGGATTCTATGGCTACACCTTC. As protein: CASSLGGGFYGYTF.